These T cell receptor beta chains were read from a single sample in a study of shared clonotypes between healthy human individuals. Using immunoSEQ multiplex PCR, the repertoire was profiled, and TCRdb retains in-frame clones only, with some absent. Found here are around 990,000 clones, roughly 80% of them singletons; the top ten hold 0.85% to 1%. Material: memory CD4+ T cells from PBMCs. Every receptor here comes from a man younger than 30 in good health. Some clones in this sample may be carry-over from other donors' samples. CDR3s include the opening cysteine and the closing phenylalanine or tryptophan. D genes are given only for firm matches. Where a row states a size, it is once, few, many or the class of an expanded clone; other rows omit it.

CDR3 protein | CDR3 DNA | V gene | D gene | clone size | J gene
CASSSVGIYNYGYTF | TGTGCCAGCAGCTCCGTCGGGATCTATAACTATGGCTACACCTTC | TRBV28 | . | . | TRBJ1-2
CASSLELQGYNEQFF | TGTGCCAGCAGCTTAGAGCTACAGGGATACAATGAGCAGTTCTTC | TRBV11-3 | . | . | TRBJ2-1
CASSSAGTGSSYEQYF | TGTGCCAGCAGTTCTGCAGGGACAGGAAGCTCCTACGAGCAGTACTTC | TRBV6-6 | TRBD1 | once | TRBJ2-7
CASSLLDRGSTGELFF | TGTGCCAGCAGCTTACTGGACAGGGGGTCCACCGGGGAGCTGTTTTTT | TRBV7-8 | TRBD1 | . | TRBJ2-2
CASSIWGTGSGGELFF | TGTGCCAGTAGTATATGGGGAACAGGATCTGGCGGGGAGCTGTTTTTT | TRBV19 | . | . | TRBJ2-2
CASSFWDSQNEQYF | TGTGCCAGCAGCTTTTGGGATTCCCAGAACGAGCAGTACTTC | TRBV5-4 | . | . | TRBJ2-7
CASSPRGRPYPYNEQFF | TGCGCCAGCAGTCCCCGCGGGAGGCCTTACCCCTACAATGAGCAGTTCTTC | TRBV10-1 | TRBD2 | once | TRBJ2-1
CASSLGGTVDNEQFF | TGTGCCAGCAGCTTAGGCGGGACGGTAGACAATGAGCAGTTCTTC | TRBV7-9 | . | . | TRBJ2-1
CASSTGVMNTEAFF | TGTGCCAGCAGCACAGGGGTAATGAACACTGAAGCTTTCTTT | TRBV5-4 | TRBD1 | . | TRBJ1-1
CASSLGQWGNTEAFF | TGTGCCAGCAGCTTAGGGCAATGGGGGAACACTGAAGCTTTCTTT | TRBV7-9 | . | . | TRBJ1-1
CASSYSTGGMETQYF | TGTGCCAGCAGTTACTCGACAGGGGGCATGGAGACCCAGTACTTC | TRBV6-6 | TRBD1 | . | TRBJ2-5
CASSPGEVDEQYF | TGTGCCAGCAGCCCAGGAGAGGTCGACGAGCAGTACTTC | TRBV6-6 | . | few | TRBJ2-7
CASSLAPGDLTGELFF | TGCGCCAGCAGCTTGGCCCCTGGGGACTTAACCGGGGAGCTGTTTTTT | TRBV5-1 | . | . | TRBJ2-2
CASSQGLGTGEDEQYF | TGTGCCAGCTCACAGGGCCTTGGGACAGGCGAAGACGAGCAGTACTTC | TRBV18 | TRBD1 | . | TRBJ2-7
CASSVLTSGSRANTGELFF | TGTGCCAGCAGTGTCCTGACTAGCGGGAGCCGCGCGAACACCGGGGAGCTGTTTTTT | TRBV6-4 | TRBD2 | once | TRBJ2-2
CASSGGEGFREQYF | TGTGCCAGCAGTGGGGGTGAGGGATTTCGCGAGCAGTACTTC | TRBV9 | . | . | TRBJ2-7
CASGDYSSGTGELFF | TGCGCCAGCGGCGATTACTCGTCGGGCACCGGGGAGCTGTTTTTT | TRBV5-1 | . | . | TRBJ2-2
CASSMLGGNTEAFF | TGTGCCAGTAGTATGCTTGGAGGGAACACTGAAGCTTTCTTT | TRBV19 | . | . | TRBJ1-1
CAWKGANYGYTF | TGTGCCTGGAAGGGAGCTAACTATGGCTACACCTTC | TRBV30 | . | . | TRBJ1-2
CASSPPGQGAWETQYF | TGTGCCAGCTCACCACCGGGACAGGGGGCTTGGGAGACCCAGTACTTC | TRBV18 | TRBD1 | . | TRBJ2-5
CASRALPGLAFF | TGTGCCAGCAGAGCATTACCCGGCCTGGCTTTCTTT | TRBV6-6 | . | . | TRBJ1-1
CASSLAWGGAPSQNTEAFF | TGCGCCAGCAGCTTGGCTTGGGGAGGGGCGCCATCCCAGAACACTGAAGCTTTCTTT | TRBV5-1 | . | . | TRBJ1-1
CASSLYRESEAFF | TGTGCCAGCTCACTTTACAGGGAGTCTGAAGCTTTCTTT | TRBV18 | . | once | TRBJ1-1
CASSYAGKGLEQYF | TGTGCCAGCAGTTATGCGGGCAAGGGGCTCGAGCAGTACTTC | TRBV28 | . | . | TRBJ2-7
CASSTGQPGSYEQYF | TGCGCCAGCAGCACCGGACAGCCGGGTTCCTACGAGCAGTACTTC | TRBV5-1 | . | . | TRBJ2-7
CASSKYSNQPQHF | TGTGCCAGCAGCAAGTATAGCAATCAGCCCCAGCATTTT | TRBV6-5 | . | . | TRBJ1-5
CASSLAGGRVNEQFF | TGTGCCAGCAGCTTAGCGGGCGGGAGAGTCAATGAGCAGTTCTTC | TRBV7-2 | TRBD2 | . | TRBJ2-1
CASSESGGSTNEKLFF | TGTGCCAGCAGTGAATCAGGGGGCTCAACTAATGAAAAACTGTTTTTT | TRBV25-1 | TRBD1 | . | TRBJ1-4
CASSPRPADSLAKNIQYF | TGTGCCAGCAGCCCTCGCCCCGCGGATTCTCTAGCCAAAAACATTCAGTACTTC | TRBV7-2 | . | . | TRBJ2-4
CSASLRTPDRTQYF | TGCAGCGCGTCTCTCAGGACCCCCGACCGGACCCAGTACTTC | TRBV29-1 | . | . | TRBJ2-5
CASSLGADTQYF | TGTGCCAGCAGCTTAGGGGCGGATACGCAGTATTTT | TRBV11-3 | . | . | TRBJ2-3